This passage covers 25 T cell receptor beta chains from one sample sequenced in a study of T-cell reconstitution after alpha-beta-depleted transplantation in children. The study, taken as a whole, reports: T-cell numbers and diversity one year post-transplant derived largely from freshly generated T cells.

These receptors' targets are unknown. The TCRbeta library was prepared with unique molecular identifiers. MiXCR was run by TCRdb on the PCR reads, yielding one entry per CDR3 protein. The table includes about 290,000 distinct CDR3 sequences, nearly 8% detected once. The material was peripheral blood, obtained 360 days after TCRalphabeta/CD19-depleted stem cell transplant. The receptors stem from a female patient under 10 years old who had a stem cell transplant for Fanconi anemia, so the T cells may come from the graft donor.

This clonotype has only a few counts. This chain joins TRBV14 and TRBJ1-6; D gene ambiguous. V lost 6 bases and J lost 0, with 12 bases in between. CDR3 size: 16 residues. CDR1 and CDR2 (germline): SGHDN, FVKESK. The CDR3 DNA reads as TGTGCCAGCAGTGCCCGTTACAGCTCCTATAATTCACCCCTCCACTTT. Encoded protein: CASSARYSSYNSPLHF.

In its sample, this clonotype was seen a few times. This sequence joins TRBV20-1 and TRBJ2-5; 8 bases agree with TRBD2. V gave up 2 bases and J gave up 5 bases; unmatched junction bases: 7. CDR3 size: 14 residues. Germline lookup yields CDR1 DFQATT and CDR2 SNEGSKA (reference sequence). CDR3 loop: CSARSAGERETQYF. The CDR3, as DNA: TGCAGTGCTAGATCAGCGGGAGAAAGGGAGACCCAGTACTTC.

This clonotype occurred many times. The CDR3 DNA reads TGCAGTGCCCTGTGGGGTAGCGGGGGGGCAGGAGAGCAGTACGTC. Amino acid sequence: CSALWGSGGAGEQYV. V and J are TRBV20-1 and TRBJ2-7; 11 bases are a match to TRBD2. The V segment lost 6 bases and the J segment 7 bases; nucleotides outside the gene matches: 14. Germline V gives CDR1 DFQATT, CDR2 SNEGSKA (reference sequence). This CDR3 region has 15 residues.

The rearrangement joins TRBV2 to TRBJ2-7; TRBD1 matches 8 bases. Germline V gives CDR1 SNHLY, CDR2 FYNNEI. The ends lost 1 base at V and 6 bases at J; junction bases unmatched: 2. CDR3 length: 13 amino acids. In DNA, the CDR3 is TGTGCCAGCAGTGAAGTTACAGGGGGCGAGCAGTACGTC. Amino acids: CASSEVTGGEQYV.

This clonotype came up many times. The chain carries TRBV27 and TRBJ2-3, with 10 bases fitting TRBD2. The CDR3 loop spans 14 amino acids. Germline CDR1 MNHEY, CDR2 SMNVEV (reference sequence). Losses at the gene ends were 9 bases for V and 2 bases for J; bases not matched to a gene: 5. In DNA form, the CDR3 reads TGTGCCAGTTCAGCGGGGGGGCTCACAGATACGCAGTATTTT. It encodes CASSAGGLTDTQYF.

This clonotype came up a few times. The J gene is TRBJ1-2, the V gene TRBV5-1; D is ambiguous. This CDR3 spans 15 amino acids. Per the germline V gene, CDR1 is SGHRS and CDR2 is YFSETQ. V dropped 1 base and J dropped 2 bases, with 12 bases sitting between them. CDR3 loop: CASSLLGVSNYGYTF. CDR3 DNA sequence: TGCGCCAGCAGCTTGCTTGGGGTGTCAAACTATGGCTACACCTTC. Full variable domain (missing parts from reference TRBV5-1 and TRBJ1-2): KAGVTQTPRYLIKTRGQQVTLSCSPISGHRSVSWYQQTPGQGLQFLFEYFSETQRNKGNFPGRFSGRQFSNSRSEMNVSTLELGDSALYLCASSLLGVSNYGYTFGSGTRLTVV.

The chain couples TRBV12-3 or TRBV12-4 to TRBJ2-1; TRBD2 matches at 9 bases. V was pared by 2 bases and J by 2 bases, with 7 bases of the junction left unmatched. This CDR3 has 17 residues. CDR3 in DNA: TGTGCCAGCAGTTTAACCCCCTTAGCGGGGGCCTACAATGAGCAGTTCTTC. It specifies CASSLTPLAGAYNEQFF.

The chain employs TRBV4-1 and TRBJ2-5; D might be TRBD1 (6 bases). The germline V gene has CDR1 MGHRA and CDR2 YSYEKL. This CDR3 has 18 amino acids. V was cut by 3 bases and J by 4 bases, with 24 bases left in between. CDR3 region: CASSQVGLRGGAGETQYF. The CDR3 nucleotides read TGCGCCAGCAGCCAGGTCGGCTTACGAGGGGGTGCAGGAGAGACCCAGTACTTC.

This clonotype was seen ten or more times. The rearrangement joins TRBV5-1 to TRBJ1-2; TRBD1 might be the D (6 bases). With 3 bases removed from V and 3 bases from J, the gap between germline ends came to 9 bases. This CDR3 is 13 amino acids long. Germline assignment: CDR1 SGHRS and CDR2 YFSETQ. The CDR3 DNA reads as TGCGCCAGCAGCTGGGGACAAGACTATGGCTACACCTTC. Translating gives CASSWGQDYGYTF.

This clonotype has only a few counts. V and J are TRBV9 and TRBJ1-1, with TRBD1 identical over 8 bases. V shed 6 bases, J shed 4 bases, and the junction held 14 bases outside the gene matches. Germline V gene sequence: CDR1 SGDLS, CDR2 YYNGEE. There are 16 residues in the CDR3. In nucleotides, the CDR3 is TGTGCCAGCACCAGGGACAGGAAACAATTGGGCACTGAAGCTTTCTTT. Encoded protein: CASTRDRKQLGTEAFF.

This clonotype was detected many times. The chain employs TRBV6-5 and TRBJ2-1, with no clear D. Germline V lookup: CDR1 MNHEY, CDR2 SVGAGI. There are 14 residues in the CDR3. V lost 2 bases and J 0 bases, leaving 5 bases between the germline ends. CDR3 protein: CASSYGLSYNEQFF. The DNA of the CDR3 is TGTGCCAGCAGTTACGGCCTCTCCTACAATGAGCAGTTCTTC.

This clonotype was detected ten times or more. This chain links TRBV5-1 with TRBJ2-6; D is unresolved. Germline CDR1 and CDR2: SGHRS and YFSETQ. V lost 3 bases and J lost 0, with 10 bases in between. CDR3 size: 16 residues. The CDR3 loop reads CASSYGPISGANVLTF. The CDR3 DNA is TGCGCCAGCAGCTACGGGCCTATCTCTGGGGCCAACGTCCTGACTTTC.

This clonotype came up many times. This chain joins TRBV4-2 and TRBJ2-1, with TRBD2 matching 11 bases. Germline V CDR1 and CDR2: LGHNA, YNFKEQ. The CDR3 is 16 amino acids. The trim removed 4 bases at V and 2 bases at J, leaving 4 bases unmatched. CDR3 region: CASSLSGGATYNEQFF. The CDR3 DNA reads as TGTGCCAGCAGCCTTAGCGGGGGGGCCACCTACAATGAGCAGTTCTTC.

The chain recombines TRBV9 with TRBJ2-7; maybe TRBD1 (5 bases). Trimming removed 0 bases at V and 7 bases at J, with 14 bases between. Germline-derived CDR1 and CDR2 are SGDLS and YYNGEE. The CDR3 has 14 residues. The CDR3 coding sequence is TGTGCCAGCAGCGTAGGACAGATTCCTCGGGAGCAGTACTTC. Translated: CASSVGQIPREQYF.

This clonotype was detected only a few times. The J gene is TRBJ2-3, the V gene TRBV5-1; 7 bases fit TRBD1. The V segment lost 3 bases and the J segment 0 bases; nucleotides outside the gene matches: 1. This CDR3 region has 14 residues. From germline, CDR1 is SGHRS and CDR2 YFSETQ. The CDR3 bases are TGCGCCAGCAGCTCGACAGGGAGCACAGATACGCAGTATTTT. As protein: CASSSTGSTDTQYF.

This clonotype has ten or more counts. The chain links TRBV20-1 to TRBJ2-4, with a tentative D call TRBD2 (5 bases). This CDR3 has 15 amino acids. The V gene lost 6 bases and the J gene lost 0 bases, with 15 bases spanning the gap. Per the germline V gene, CDR1 is DFQATT and CDR2 is SNEGSKA (reference sequence). CDR3 sequence: CSALPGELAKNIQYF. In DNA form, the CDR3 reads TGCAGTGCACTACCCGGGGAATTAGCCAAAAACATTCAGTACTTC.

The chain is built from TRBV5-1 and TRBJ2-7, with 7 bases fitting TRBD1. V was pared by 4 bases and J by 2 bases, with 15 bases of the junction left unmatched. Germline CDR1 and CDR2: SGHRS and YFSETQ. This CDR3 is 17 amino acids long. CDR3 coding DNA: TGCGCCAGCAGCCCAGACCCCGGGACAGCCTACCCCTACGAGCAGTACTTC. Its protein product is CASSPDPGTAYPYEQYF.

There are a few counts of this clonotype. The chain employs TRBV14 and TRBJ2-7; no clear D gene. CDR3 length: 15 residues. Per germline, CDR1 SGHDN and CDR2 FVKESK. Trimming took off 2 bases at V and 4 bases at J, with 15 bases between the two ends. The CDR3 nucleotides read TGTGCCAGCAGCCAATTAGGTAGTTGGGGATACGAGCAGTACTTC. Translated: CASSQLGSWGYEQYF. Looking up the rest from reference TRBV14 and TRBJ2-7 gives the full variable domain: EAGVTQFPSHSVIEKGQTVTLRCDPISGHDNLYWYRRVMGKEIKFLLHFVKESKQDESGMPNNRFLAERTGGTYSTLKVQPAELEDSGVYFCASSQLGSWGYEQYFGPGTRLTVT.

This clonotype was recorded at least ten times. The chain couples TRBV20-1 to TRBJ1-5; D possibly corresponds to TRBD1 (5 bases). This CDR3 is 13 amino acids long. Germline CDR1 and CDR2: DFQATT and SNEGSKA (reference sequence). CDR3 in amino acids: CGMGQGPNQPQHF. The CDR3 nucleotides are TGCGGAATGGGGCAGGGACCGAATCAGCCCCAGCATTTT.

In its sample, this clonotype was seen many times. The CDR3 is CASTSPEDTQYF. CDR3 bases: TGCGCCAGCACGTCACCTGAGGATACGCAGTATTTT. V is TRBV5-1 and J is TRBJ2-3, with D unclear. Between the trimmed V and J ends, which lost 6 bases and 6 bases, there was a span of 11 bases. In germline, CDR1 is SGHRS, CDR2 YFSETQ. The CDR3 extends over 12 amino acids.

The sample holds a few counts of this clonotype. CDR3 sequence reads: CASSKPGERRPQHF. The CDR3 nucleotides read TGTGCCAGCAGCAAACCGGGGGAAAGGCGGCCCCAGCATTTT. The rearrangement joins TRBV21-1 to TRBJ1-5; the D call TRBD1 from the table was never checked on the DNA. TRBV21-1 is classified as a pseudogene. CDR3 length equals 14 residues.

In this sample, this clonotype turned up many times. The chain employs TRBV28 and TRBJ2-7, with 8 bases aligning to TRBD2. V lost 5 bases to trimming and J lost 0 bases; unmatched junction nucleotides: 12. CDR3 length: 17 residues. Germline assignment: CDR1 MDHEN and CDR2 SYDVKM. CDR3: CASSHSGIALLSYEQYF. The CDR3 nucleotides read TGTGCCAGCAGTCATAGCGGGATCGCTCTCCTCTCCTACGAGCAGTACTTC.

In this sample, this clonotype turned up many times. The chain has TRBV6-1 and TRBJ2-1; 11 bases align to TRBD2. From germline, CDR1 is MNHNS and CDR2 SASEGT. The CDR3 length is 15 residues. V lost 7 bases and J lost 5; bases outside the gene matches: 7. The CDR3 nucleotides read TGTGCCAGCACCTCGCTAGCGGGAGGACACAATGAGCAGTTCTTC. It translates to CASTSLAGGHNEQFF.

This clonotype appeared many times. The chain employs TRBV20-1 and TRBJ2-3; weak D call: TRBD2 (6 bases). CDR3 length: 14 residues. V was shortened by 5 bases and J by 9 bases, with 21 bases between the two germline ends. CDR1 and CDR2 (germline): DFQATT, SNEGSKA (reference sequence). CDR3: CSAPSVSGSGTQYF. The CDR3 DNA reads TGCAGTGCTCCTAGCGTGTCAGGTTCCGGAACGCAGTATTTT.

This clonotype was seen only a few times. The chain links TRBV7-2 to TRBJ2-7, with 8 bases aligning to TRBD1. The CDR3 loop spans 15 amino acids. Trimming cost V 5 bases and J 5 bases; bases outside gene matches: 11. Germline V lookup: CDR1 SGHTA, CDR2 FQGNSA. The chain's CDR3 is CASSMSGTGPHEQYF. For the CDR3, the DNA is TGTGCCAGCAGCATGTCCGGGACAGGTCCACACGAGCAGTACTTC.